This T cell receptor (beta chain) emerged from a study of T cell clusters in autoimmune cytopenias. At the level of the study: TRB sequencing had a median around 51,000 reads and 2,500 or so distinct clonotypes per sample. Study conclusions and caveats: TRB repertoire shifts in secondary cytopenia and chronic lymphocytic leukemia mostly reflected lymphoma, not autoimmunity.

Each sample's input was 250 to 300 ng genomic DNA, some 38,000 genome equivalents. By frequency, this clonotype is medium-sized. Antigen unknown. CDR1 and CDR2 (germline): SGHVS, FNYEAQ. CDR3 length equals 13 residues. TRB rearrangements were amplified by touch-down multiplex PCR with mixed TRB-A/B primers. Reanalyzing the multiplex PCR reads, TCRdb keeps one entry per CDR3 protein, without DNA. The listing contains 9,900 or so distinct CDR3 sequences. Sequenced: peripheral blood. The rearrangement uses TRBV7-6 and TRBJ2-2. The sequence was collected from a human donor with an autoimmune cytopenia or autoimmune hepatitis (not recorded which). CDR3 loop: CASSLVETGELFF.